This TCR beta chain is drawn from a study of molecular identifiers for immune sequencing clone quantification. The CDR3 sequence is 15 residues long. Per germline, CDR1 SEHNR and CDR2 FQNEAQ (reference sequence). J gave up 0 bases and V 5 bases, and 7 bases lay outside the gene matches. Naive CD8 libraries were made from about 19,000 to 1,100,000 sorted cells, and they used 10%, 30% or 50% RNA. A CD8+CD4-CCR7+CD45RA+ gate was used to sort naive CD8 T cells. Methods described previously were used for bulk TCR libraries, and listed TCR primers were applied. Via MiXCR, TCRdb re-called the PCR reads, giving one row per CDR3 protein. The sample shows hundreds of thousands of distinct CDR3 sequences, about 25% of them seen only once. This clonotype was seen repeatedly, ten times or more. Its antigen is still unknown. Findings and caveats of the study: Clones above 20 RNA copies held over 99% of effector molecules, under 1% in naive cells.

The specimen was naive CD8+ T cells from blood, with Jurkat cell RNA spiked in. This sample's subset: FACS-sorted CD8+CD4-CCR7+CD45RA+ naive T cells. This TCR came from a human donor in good health. Some libraries in this study had Jurkat cell RNA spiked in. This sequence joins TRBV7-9 and TRBJ2-7; 7 bases agree with TRBD2. In DNA form, the CDR3 reads TGTGCCAGCAGCGGCCCTAGCGGAAGCTCCTACGAGCAGTACTTC. This sequence encodes CASSGPSGSSYEQYF.